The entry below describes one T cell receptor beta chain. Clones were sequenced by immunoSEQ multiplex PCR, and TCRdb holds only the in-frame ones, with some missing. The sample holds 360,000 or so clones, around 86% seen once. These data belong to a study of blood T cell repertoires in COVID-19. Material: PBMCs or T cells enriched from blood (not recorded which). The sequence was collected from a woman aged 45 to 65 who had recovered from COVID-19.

In nucleotides, the CDR3 is TGTGCCAGCAGCTTAAGTGGCGGGGTTGCCGACTATGGCTACACCTTC. Translating gives CASSLSGGVADYGYTF. V and J are TRBV7-9 and TRBJ1-2; D is ambiguous. The CDR3 loop spans 16 amino acids. Looked up from germline, CDR1 is SEHNR and CDR2 is FQNEAQ (reference sequence). V gave up 2 bases and J gave up 3 bases, with 16 bases separating them.